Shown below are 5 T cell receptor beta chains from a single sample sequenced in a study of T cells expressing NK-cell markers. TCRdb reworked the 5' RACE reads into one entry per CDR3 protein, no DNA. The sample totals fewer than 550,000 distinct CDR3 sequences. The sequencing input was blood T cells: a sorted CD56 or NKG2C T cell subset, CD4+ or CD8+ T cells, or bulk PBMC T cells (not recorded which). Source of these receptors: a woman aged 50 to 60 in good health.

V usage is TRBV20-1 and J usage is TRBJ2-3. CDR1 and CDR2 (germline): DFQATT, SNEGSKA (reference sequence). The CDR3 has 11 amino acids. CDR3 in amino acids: CSAREVNTQYF.

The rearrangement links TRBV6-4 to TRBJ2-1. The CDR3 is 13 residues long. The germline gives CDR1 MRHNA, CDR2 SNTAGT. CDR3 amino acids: CASSTTVGYEQFF.

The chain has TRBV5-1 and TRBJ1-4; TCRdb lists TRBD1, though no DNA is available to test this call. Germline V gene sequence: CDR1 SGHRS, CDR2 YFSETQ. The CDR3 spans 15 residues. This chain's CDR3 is CASSLGRPPGEKLFF.

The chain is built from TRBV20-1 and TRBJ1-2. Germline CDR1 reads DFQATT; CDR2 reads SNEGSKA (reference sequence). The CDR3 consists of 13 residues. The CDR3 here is CSASSRSNYGYTF.

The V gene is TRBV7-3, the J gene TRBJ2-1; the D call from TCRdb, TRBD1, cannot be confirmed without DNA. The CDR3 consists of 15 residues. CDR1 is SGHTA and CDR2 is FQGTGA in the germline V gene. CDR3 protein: CASSLMGQSLDEQFF.